Shown below are 12 T cell receptor beta chains from a single sample sequenced in a study of cytomegalovirus exposure and HLA in healthy donors. PCR was performed using 60 Vbeta and 13 Jbeta primers. The data were produced by immunoSEQ multiplex PCR, yet TCRdb's version contains in-frame clones alone and is incomplete. The table has around 200,000 clones, roughly four fifths seen once; the top ten hold less than 4%. Sequenced sample: PBMCs. The receptor source for this set is a woman in her twenties or thirties in good health and CMV-seropositive.

V is TRBV4-1 and J is TRBJ1-2; perhaps TRBD1 as D (5 bases). This CDR3 has 14 residues. Germline V CDR1 and CDR2: MGHRA, YSYEKL. Trimming took off 2 bases at V and 2 bases at J, with 9 bases between the two ends. CDR3 sequence reads: CASSQSRQNYGYTF. The DNA for the CDR3 is TGCGCCAGCAGCCAATCAAGACAGAACTATGGCTACACCTTC.

This chain joins TRBV5-1 and TRBJ2-1, with 10 nucleotides matching TRBD2. This CDR3 is 16 amino acids long. The V gene's germline CDR1 is SGHRS and CDR2 YFSETQ. J was trimmed by 4 bases and V by 4 bases; bases with no gene match: 8. The CDR3 DNA sequence: TGCGCCAGCAGCGTGCTAGCGGGAGACGCTTACAATGAGCAGTTCTTC. It specifies CASSVLAGDAYNEQFF.

The rearrangement joins TRBV2 to TRBJ1-5; 7 bases map to TRBD1. Germline V gives CDR1 SNHLY, CDR2 FYNNEI. The CDR3 consists of 13 residues. Trimming took 6 bases from V and 2 from J; bases not matched to a gene: 1. CDR3 sequence reads: CASSDRGNQPQHF. The CDR3 DNA is TGTGCCAGCAGCGACAGGGGCAATCAGCCCCAGCATTTT. Supplemented by reference TRBV2 and TRBJ1-5, the full variable domain reads EPEVTQTPSHQVTQMGQEVILRCVPISNHLYFYWYRQILGQKVEFLVSFYNNEISEKSEIFDDQFSVERPDGSNFTLKIRSTKLEDSAMYFCASSDRGNQPQHFGDGTRLSIL.

This chain joins TRBV7-9 and TRBJ1-4; 8 positions agree with TRBD1. The CDR3 runs to 14 residues. V shed 6 bases, J shed 8 bases, and the junction held 8 bases outside the gene matches. The V gene's germline CDR1 is SEHNR and CDR2 FQNEAQ (reference sequence). CDR3 residues: CASRTTGGGEKLFF. In DNA form, the CDR3 reads TGTGCCAGCAGAACCACAGGGGGAGGAGAAAAACTGTTTTTT.

This chain connects TRBV7-9 to TRBJ2-7; maybe TRBD2 (5 bases). This CDR3 is built from 11 residues. Germline lookup yields CDR1 SEHNR and CDR2 FQNEAQ (reference sequence). Trimming took 11 bases from V and 7 from J, leaving 15 bases between them. The CDR3 DNA reads TGTGCCGTAGAGAGGGCTCGGGAGCAGTACTTC. It is translated as CAVERAREQYF.

This clone was detected once. This chain connects TRBV5-6 to TRBJ2-2; 13 positions agree with TRBD2. The germline gives CDR1 SGHDT, CDR2 YYEEEE. This CDR3 is built from 16 residues. Unmatched junction bases numbered 3, after V lost 1 base and J lost 6 bases. CDR3 sequence (DNA): TGTGCCAGCAGCTTGTGGACTAGCGGGAGACCCGGGGAGCTGTTTTTT. Translating it yields CASSLWTSGRPGELFF. The full variable domain, completed using reference TRBV5-6 and TRBJ2-2, is DAGVTQSPTHLIKTRGQQVTLRCSPKSGHDTVSWYQQALGQGPQFIFQYYEEEERQRGNFPDRFSGHQFPNYSSELNVNALLLGDSALYLCASSLWTSGRPGELFFGEGSRLTVL.

There are a few counts of this clone. This chain joins TRBV19 and TRBJ2-4; D may be TRBD2 (6 bases). Deletions cut 7 bases from V and 6 bases from J, with 10 bases between. CDR3 length: 12 residues. Per the germline V gene, CDR1 is LNHDA and CDR2 is SQIVND (reference sequence). In DNA form, the CDR3 reads TGTGCCAGTACCCCGGGAGCAAACATTCAGTACTTC. Translating gives CASTPGANIQYF.

V is TRBV2 and J is TRBJ2-2, with D uncertain. Trimming cost V 0 bases and J 0 bases, with 14 bases left between them. The CDR3 is 18 amino acids. Germline loops: CDR1 SNHLY, CDR2 FYNNEI. This chain's CDR3 is CASSEAIGFDSNTGELFF. The CDR3 coding sequence is TGTGCCAGCAGTGAAGCGATCGGATTTGACTCGAACACCGGGGAGCTGTTTTTT.

The chain links TRBV9 to TRBJ2-4, with D tentatively TRBD2 (6 bases). Germline V gene lookup returns CDR1 SGDLS and CDR2 YYNGEE. The CDR3 consists of 19 residues. V lost 4 bases and J 1 base, leaving 24 bases between the germline ends. CDR3 in amino acids: CASSLRTNGSGTAKNIQYF. Written as DNA, the CDR3 is TGTGCCAGCAGCCTCCGGACTAACGGGAGTGGAACTGCCAAAAACATTCAGTACTTC.

This clone was observed a handful of times. V usage is TRBV6-1 and J usage is TRBJ2-3, with TRBD2 matching 9 bases. Per germline, CDR1 MNHNS and CDR2 SASEGT. The trim removed 2 bases at V and 5 bases at J, leaving 5 bases unmatched. This CDR3 is built from 15 residues. CDR3 in DNA: TGTGCCAGCAGTGAAATCGGCGGGAGGGTAGATACGCAGTATTTT. Its translation is CASSEIGGRVDTQYF.

This chain uses TRBV5-6 with TRBJ2-2; D remains ambiguous. The CDR3 spans 14 residues. V was cut by 4 bases and J by 4 bases, with 11 bases left in between. Germline V gives CDR1 SGHDT, CDR2 YYEEEE. CDR3 sequence (DNA): TGTGCCAGCAGCCCGAGACTGTTCACCGGGGAGCTGTTTTTT. Its protein is CASSPRLFTGELFF.

This chain connects TRBV5-6 to TRBJ2-7; D is possibly TRBD2 (5 bases). V lost 1 base, J lost 0 bases, and 11 bases lay in between. The CDR3 length is 15 residues. The V gene's germline CDR1 is SGHDT and CDR2 YYEEEE. Here the CDR3 reads CASSLQRGSSYEQYF. The CDR3 DNA is TGTGCCAGCAGCTTGCAGCGAGGGAGCTCCTACGAGCAGTACTTC.